This T cell receptor (beta chain) appears in the sequencing data of a study of shared T cell receptors in the human thymus. Sequencing was performed with immunoSEQ multiplex PCR; in TCRdb, only in-frame clones are kept and a portion is missing. The sample yields 640,000 or so clones, 80% to 90% seen once. CDR3 length: 16 residues. The germline gives CDR1 MGHDK, CDR2 SYGVNS. V lost 3 bases to trimming and J lost 4 bases; unmatched junction nucleotides: 6. This sample also belongs to another study, concerning human thymus T cells. As that report states: In thymic and blood repertoires alike, V and J usage looked biased.

This chain joins TRBV25-1 and TRBJ2-1; 10 bases agree with TRBD1. The specimen sequenced was thymocytes. The source of this sequence is a boy younger than two with a congenital heart defect. For the CDR3, the DNA is TGTGCCAGCAGTGATCCGGACAGGGGGATATACAATGAGCAGTTCTTC. This encodes CASSDPDRGIYNEQFF.